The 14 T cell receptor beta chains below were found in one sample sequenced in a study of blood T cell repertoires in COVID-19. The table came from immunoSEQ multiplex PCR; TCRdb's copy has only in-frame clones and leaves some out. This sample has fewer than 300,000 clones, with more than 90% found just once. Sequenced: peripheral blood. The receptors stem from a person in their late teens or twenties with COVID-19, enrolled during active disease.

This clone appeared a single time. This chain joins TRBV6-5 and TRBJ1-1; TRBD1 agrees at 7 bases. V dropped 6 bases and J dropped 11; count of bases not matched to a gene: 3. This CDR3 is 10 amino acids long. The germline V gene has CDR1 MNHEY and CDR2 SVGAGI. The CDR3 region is CASRQGEAFF. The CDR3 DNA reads TGTGCCAGCAGGCAGGGGGAGGCTTTCTTT.

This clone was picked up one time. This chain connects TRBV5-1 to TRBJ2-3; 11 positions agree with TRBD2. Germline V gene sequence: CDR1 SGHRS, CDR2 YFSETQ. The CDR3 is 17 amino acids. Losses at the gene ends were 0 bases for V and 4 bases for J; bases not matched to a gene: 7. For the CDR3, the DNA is TGCGCCAGCAGCTTGGCCGTCGGGACTAGCGGACCAGATACGCAGTATTTT. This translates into CASSLAVGTSGPDTQYF.

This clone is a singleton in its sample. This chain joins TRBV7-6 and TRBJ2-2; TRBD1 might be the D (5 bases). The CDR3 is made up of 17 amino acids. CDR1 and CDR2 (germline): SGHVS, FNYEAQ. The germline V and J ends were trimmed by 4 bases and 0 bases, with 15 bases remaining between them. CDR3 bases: TGTGCCAGCAGCTCCCCCAGGGAATCCCCGAACACCGGGGAGCTGTTTTTT. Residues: CASSSPRESPNTGELFF.

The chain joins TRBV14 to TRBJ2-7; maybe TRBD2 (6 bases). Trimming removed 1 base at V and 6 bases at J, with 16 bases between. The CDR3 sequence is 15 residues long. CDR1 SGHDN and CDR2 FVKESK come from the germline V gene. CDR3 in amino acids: CASSQASLGLSEQYF. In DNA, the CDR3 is TGTGCCAGCAGCCAAGCATCATTAGGACTATCCGAGCAGTACTTC.

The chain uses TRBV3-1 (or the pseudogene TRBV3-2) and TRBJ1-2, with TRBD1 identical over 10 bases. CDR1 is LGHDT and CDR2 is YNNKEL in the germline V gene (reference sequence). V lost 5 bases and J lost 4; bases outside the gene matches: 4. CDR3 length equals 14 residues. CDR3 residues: CASSGTGVGYGYTF. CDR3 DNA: TGTGCCAGCAGCGGGACAGGGGTAGGCTATGGCTACACCTTC.

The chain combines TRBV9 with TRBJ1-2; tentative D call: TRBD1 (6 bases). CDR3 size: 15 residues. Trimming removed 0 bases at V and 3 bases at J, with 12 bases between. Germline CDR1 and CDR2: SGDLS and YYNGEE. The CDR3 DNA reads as TGTGCCAGCAGCGTAGCAGGGGCGATTGACTATGGCTACACCTTC. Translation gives CASSVAGAIDYGYTF.

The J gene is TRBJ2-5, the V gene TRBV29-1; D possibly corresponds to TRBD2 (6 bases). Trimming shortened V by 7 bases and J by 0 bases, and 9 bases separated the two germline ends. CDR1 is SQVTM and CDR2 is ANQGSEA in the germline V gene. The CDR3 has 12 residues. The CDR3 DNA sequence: TGCAGCGCCCGGGGGAACCAAGAGACCCAGTACTTC. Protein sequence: CSARGNQETQYF.

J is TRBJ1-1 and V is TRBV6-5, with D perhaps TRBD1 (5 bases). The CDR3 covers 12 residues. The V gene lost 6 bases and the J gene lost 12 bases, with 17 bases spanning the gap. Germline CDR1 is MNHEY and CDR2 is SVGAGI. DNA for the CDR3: TGTGCCAGCAGACTCCCGACGGGGGAAACTTTCTTT. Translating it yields CASRLPTGETFF.

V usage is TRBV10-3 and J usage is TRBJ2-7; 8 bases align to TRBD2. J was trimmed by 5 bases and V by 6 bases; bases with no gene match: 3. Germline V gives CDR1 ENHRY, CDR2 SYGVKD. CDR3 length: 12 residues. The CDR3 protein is CAISGGAHEQYF. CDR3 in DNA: TGTGCCATCAGCGGGGGGGCCCACGAGCAGTACTTC.

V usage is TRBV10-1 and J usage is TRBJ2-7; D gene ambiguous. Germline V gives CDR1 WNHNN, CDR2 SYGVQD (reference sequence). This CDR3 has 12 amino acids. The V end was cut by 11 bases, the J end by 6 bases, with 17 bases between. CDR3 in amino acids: CASHREATEQYF. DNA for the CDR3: TGCGCCTCCCACCGCGAGGCGACCGAGCAGTACTTC.

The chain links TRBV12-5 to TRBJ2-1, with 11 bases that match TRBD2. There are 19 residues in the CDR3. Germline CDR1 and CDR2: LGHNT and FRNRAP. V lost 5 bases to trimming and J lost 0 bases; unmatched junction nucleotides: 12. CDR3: CASGTPTSGTSPSYNEQFF. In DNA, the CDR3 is TGTGCTAGTGGTACCCCGACTAGCGGGACATCACCCTCCTACAATGAGCAGTTCTTC.

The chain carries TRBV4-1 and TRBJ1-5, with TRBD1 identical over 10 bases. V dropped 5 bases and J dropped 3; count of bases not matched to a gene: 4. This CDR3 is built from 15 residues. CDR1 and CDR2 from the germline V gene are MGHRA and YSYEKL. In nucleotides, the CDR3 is TGCGCCAGCAGCTTGACAGGGGGCGACAATCAGCCCCAGCATTTT. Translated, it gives CASSLTGGDNQPQHF.

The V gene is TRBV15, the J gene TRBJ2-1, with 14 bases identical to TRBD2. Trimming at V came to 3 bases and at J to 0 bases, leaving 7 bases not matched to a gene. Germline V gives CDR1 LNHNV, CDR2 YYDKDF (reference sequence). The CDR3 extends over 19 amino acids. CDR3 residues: CATSSRTSGRTSSYNEQFF. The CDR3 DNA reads TGTGCCACCAGCAGCAGGACTAGCGGGAGGACTAGCTCCTACAATGAGCAGTTCTTC.

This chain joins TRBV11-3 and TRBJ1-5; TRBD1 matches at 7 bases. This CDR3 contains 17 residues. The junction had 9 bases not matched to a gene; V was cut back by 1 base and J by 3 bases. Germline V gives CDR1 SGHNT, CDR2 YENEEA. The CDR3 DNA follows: TGTGCCAGCAGCTTAGTTCGTTGTCAGGGGGACAATCAGCCCCAGCATTTT. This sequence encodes CASSLVRCQGDNQPQHF.